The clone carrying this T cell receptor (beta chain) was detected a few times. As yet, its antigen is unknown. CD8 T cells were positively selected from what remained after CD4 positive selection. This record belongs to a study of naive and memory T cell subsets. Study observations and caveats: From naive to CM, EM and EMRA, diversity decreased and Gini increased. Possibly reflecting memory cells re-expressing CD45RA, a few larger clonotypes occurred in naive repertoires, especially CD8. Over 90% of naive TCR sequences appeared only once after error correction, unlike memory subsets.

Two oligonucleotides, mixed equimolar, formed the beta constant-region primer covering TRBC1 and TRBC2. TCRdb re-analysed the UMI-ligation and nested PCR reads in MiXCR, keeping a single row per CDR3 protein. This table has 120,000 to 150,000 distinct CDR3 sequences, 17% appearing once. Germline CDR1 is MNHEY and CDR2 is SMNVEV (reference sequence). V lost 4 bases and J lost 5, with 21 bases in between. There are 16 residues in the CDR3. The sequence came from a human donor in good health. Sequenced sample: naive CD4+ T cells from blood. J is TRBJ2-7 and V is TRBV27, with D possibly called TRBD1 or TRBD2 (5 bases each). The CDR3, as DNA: TGTGCCAGCAGTTCACCCTCAAGGGGCTACGGGAACGAGCAGTACTTC. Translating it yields CASSSPSRGYGNEQYF.